The 25 T cell receptor beta chains in this list originate from one sample, sequenced in a study of T cells in Graves' hyperthyroidism and ophthalmopathy. TCR beta CDR3 regions were amplified from RNA transcripts. First-round RT-PCR with HTBI primers amplified the TCR CDR3 region. In TCRdb, the multiplex PCR reads were re-called with MiXCR into one record per CDR3 protein. The sample lists more than 500,000 distinct CDR3 sequences; 15% to 20% were seen once. Specimen: blood. Source of these receptors: a woman aged 25 to 39 with Graves' ophthalmopathy.

This clonotype was seen ten or more times. The CDR3 loop is CASSQLTSSQTQYF. The CDR3 DNA reads as TGTGCCAGCAGTCAATTAACGTCCAGTCAGACCCAGTACTTC. V usage is TRBV2 and J usage is TRBJ2-5; D not certain. Germline V lookup: CDR1 SNHLY, CDR2 FYNNEI. The length of the CDR3 is 14 residues. V lost 5 bases, J lost 6 bases, and 16 bases lay in between.

This clonotype was counted only a few times. The chain carries TRBV2 and TRBJ2-7; D is possibly TRBD1 or TRBD2 (5 bases each). V lost 3 bases and J lost 7, with 10 bases in between. This CDR3 is 12 amino acids long. Germline-derived CDR1 and CDR2 are SNHLY and FYNNEI. CDR3 DNA sequence: TGTGCCAGCAGTGAGGGGGTGGGAGAGCAGTACTTC. Protein: CASSEGVGEQYF.

This clonotype was detected a few times. The genes are TRBV24-1 and TRBJ2-3; D is unclear. V dropped 9 bases and J dropped 2 bases, with 20 bases sitting between them. CDR3 length: 16 residues. In germline, CDR1 is KGHDR, CDR2 SFDVKD. Here the CDR3 DNA reads TGTGCCACCCCATTTCCTTGGAGAGTCGACACAGATACGCAGTATTTT. This codes for CATPFPWRVDTDTQYF.

This clonotype was counted ten times or more. The chain is built from TRBV30 and TRBJ2-5, with 8 bases matching TRBD1. V lost 4 bases to trimming and J lost 1 base; unmatched junction nucleotides: 2. Germline lookup yields CDR1 GTSNPN and CDR2 SVGIG (reference sequence). There are 13 residues in the CDR3. The CDR3 DNA is TGTGCCTGGACAGGGGGCCTCCAAGAGACCCAGTACTTC. As protein: CAWTGGLQETQYF.

In its sample, this clonotype was seen many times. The genes are TRBV4-3 and TRBJ2-2; 8 nucleotides match TRBD2. The V segment lost 0 bases and the J segment 3 bases; nucleotides outside the gene matches: 9. The V gene's germline CDR1 is LGHNA and CDR2 YSLEER. This CDR3 is built from 18 residues. The CDR3 nucleotides read TGCGCCAGCAGCCAAGATAGAGTCGGACTAGCACACACCGGGGAGCTGTTTTTT. It codes for CASSQDRVGLAHTGELFF.

V gene TRBV7-9 combines with J gene TRBJ2-7, with 8 bases that match TRBD1. CDR3 length: 15 residues. V lost 5 bases to trimming and J lost 3 bases; unmatched junction nucleotides: 9. CDR1 and CDR2 from the germline V gene are SEHNR and FQNEAQ (reference sequence). The CDR3 coding sequence is TGTGCCAGCAGCATTGGACAGGGAATTATCTACGAGCAGTACTTC. Translated, it gives CASSIGQGIIYEQYF. Full variable domain (rest looked up from reference TRBV7-9 and TRBJ2-7): DTGVSQNPRHKITKRGQNVTFRCDPISEHNRLYWYRQTLGQGPEFLTYFQNEAQLEKSRLLSDRFSAERPKGSFSTLEIQRTEQGDSAMYLCASSIGQGIIYEQYFGPGTRLTVT.

This clonotype was counted a few times. CDR3 sequence: CASSVGEVGGEQYF. The CDR3 coding sequence is TGTGCCAGCAGCGTGGGGGAAGTGGGGGGGGAGCAGTACTTC. The chain is built from TRBV9 and TRBJ2-7, with TRBD2 identical over 7 bases. V lost 2 bases and J lost 7; bases outside the gene matches: 9. This CDR3 is 14 amino acids long. Germline loops: CDR1 SGDLS, CDR2 YYNGEE. The complete variable domain, with remaining parts taken from reference TRBV9 and TRBJ2-7, reads DSGVTQTPKHLITATGQRVTLRCSPRSGDLSVYWYQQSLDQGLQFLIQYYNGEERAKGNILERFSAQQFPDLHSELNLSSLELGDSALYFCASSVGEVGGEQYFGPGTRLTVT.

This chain connects TRBV20-1 to TRBJ2-3; 7 bases match TRBD2. This CDR3 is 13 amino acids long. V lost 6 bases and J lost 1; bases outside the gene matches: 4. Germline CDR1 and CDR2: DFQATT and SNEGSKA (reference sequence). The CDR3 sequence: CSAALAGTDTQYF. In DNA, the CDR3 is TGCAGTGCCGCGCTAGCGGGCACAGATACGCAGTATTTT.

This clonotype came up many times. This sequence joins TRBV20-1 and TRBJ1-2; D perhaps matches TRBD1 (6 bases). The CDR3 is 15 amino acids. Germline values: CDR1 DFQATT, CDR2 SNEGSKA (reference sequence). The V and J ends lost 1 base and 4 bases respectively, with 16 bases between them. CDR3 DNA: TGCAGTGCTAGAGCTCTGAACACAGGGACCTATGGCTACACCTTC. It encodes CSARALNTGTYGYTF.

As regards this clonotype: The junction does not match germline at one end; this may be a read error. The V call is TRBV29-1, the J call TRBJ2-3, with D maybe TRBD2 (6 bases). The germline V gene has CDR1 SQVTM and CDR2 ANQGSEA. There are 12 residues in the CDR3. For the CDR3, the DNA is TGCAGCGCTGAATGGGGGGCAGATACGCAGTATTTT. Amino acid sequence: CSAEWGADTQYF.

This rearrangement joins TRBV10-3 to TRBJ2-7; TRBD1 matches at 7 bases. The J segment lost 3 bases and the V segment lost 10 bases, leaving 12 bases of the junction unmatched. The CDR3 has 14 residues. The germline V gene encodes CDR1 ENHRY and CDR2 SYGVKD. CDR3 sequence: CASSPERDSYEQYF. CDR3 bases: TGTGCCAGTAGCCCGGAAAGGGACAGCTACGAGCAGTACTTC.

This chain connects TRBV29-1 to TRBJ1-5; 7 bases match TRBD1. The CDR3 consists of 12 residues. V shed 4 bases, J shed 5 bases, and the junction held 2 bases outside the gene matches. Looked up from germline, CDR1 is SQVTM and CDR2 is ANQGSEA. The chain's CDR3 is CSVVGTDQPQHF. The CDR3 DNA reads TGCAGCGTTGTCGGGACAGATCAGCCCCAGCATTTT.

This clonotype has more than one count but fewer than ten. Here the CDR3 DNA reads TGTGCCAGCAGTCTTACCGGGGGACGACTAGCGGGGTACAATGAGCAGTTCTTC. Its protein is CASSLTGGRLAGYNEQFF. The V and J genes are TRBV6-4 and TRBJ2-1, with 11 bases aligning to TRBD2. With 5 bases clipped from V and 4 bases from J, the junction kept 13 bases outside the gene matches. CDR3 length: 18 amino acids. Per germline, CDR1 MRHNA and CDR2 SNTAGT.

This clonotype was observed many times. This chain links TRBV7-3 with TRBJ1-2; 9 nucleotides match TRBD1. The germline CDR1 and CDR2 sequences are SGHTA and FQGTGA. The CDR3 length is 14 residues. Unmatched junction bases numbered 1, after V lost 1 base and J lost 4 bases. The CDR3 nucleotides are TGTGCCAGCAGCTTAAACAGGGGGCCCTATGGCTACACCTTC. Protein sequence: CASSLNRGPYGYTF. The whole variable domain, remainder taken from reference TRBV7-3 and TRBJ1-2, is GAGVSQTPSNKVTEKGKYVELRCDPISGHTALYWYRQSLGQGPEFLIYFQGTGAADDSGLPNDRFFAVRPEGSVSTLKIQRTERGDSAVYLCASSLNRGPYGYTFGSGTRLTVV.

This clonotype was observed many times. This sequence joins TRBV20-1 and TRBJ1-6; D is perhaps TRBD1 (6 bases). The V and J ends lost 0 bases and 10 bases respectively, with 13 bases between them. The germline CDR1 and CDR2 sequences are DFQATT and SNEGSKA (reference sequence). The CDR3 is 14 amino acids. As DNA, the CDR3 is TGCAGTGCTAGAGAATCCGGGGGCGCATCACCCCTCCACTTT. Translated: CSARESGGASPLHF.

In this sample, this clonotype turned up once. The V gene is TRBV6-1, the J gene TRBJ2-2; D unclear. The V and J ends lost 0 bases and 3 bases respectively, with 11 bases between them. CDR3 length: 16 amino acids. Per germline, CDR1 MNHNS and CDR2 SASEGT. The CDR3 sequence is CASSEAPTWDTGELFF. The CDR3 DNA is TGTGCCAGCAGTGAAGCTCCTACTTGGGACACCGGGGAGCTGTTTTTT.

This clonotype was picked up many times. This chain uses TRBV5-4 with TRBJ2-3, with D uncertain. The CDR3 sequence is 15 residues long. Looked up from germline, CDR1 is SGHNT and CDR2 is YYREEE (reference sequence). The V end was cut by 4 bases, the J end by 0 bases, with 12 bases between. CDR3 coding DNA: TGTGCCAGCAGCCCCCGTCGGGCTAGCACAGATACGCAGTATTTT. This codes for CASSPRRASTDTQYF.

This clonotype came up many times. The chain links TRBV30 to TRBJ2-3; 7 bases line up with TRBD1. The V gene's germline CDR1 is GTSNPN and CDR2 SVGIG (reference sequence). The CDR3 has 15 amino acids. With 3 bases clipped from V and 3 bases from J, the junction kept 9 bases outside the gene matches. Here the CDR3 reads CAWRRGGGRTDTQYF. The CDR3 nucleotides read TGTGCCTGGAGGCGAGGGGGCGGTAGAACAGATACGCAGTATTTT.

On this clonotype: With a much larger clone just one base away, this may be a read error. V is TRBV24-1 and J is TRBJ2-5; the match to TRBD2 covers 7 bases. The CDR3 covers 14 residues. Germline CDR1 KGHDR, CDR2 SFDVKD. The CDR3 protein is CAASDSLAEETQYF. The DNA for the CDR3 is TGTGCCGCCAGTGATTCGCTAGCGGAAGAGACCCAGTACTTC.

This clonotype was detected ten times or more. The rearrangement links TRBV5-6 to TRBJ2-5; D is possibly TRBD1 or TRBD2 (5 bases each). CDR3 length: 11 residues. Germline-derived CDR1 and CDR2 are SGHDT and YYEEEE. V was clipped by 7 bases and J by 9 bases, with 13 bases between them. The CDR3 is CASDYRGAQYF. The CDR3 bases are TGTGCCAGCGACTATAGAGGGGCCCAGTACTTC.

This clonotype was observed many times. The chain is built from TRBV12-3 or TRBV12-4 and TRBJ2-5; D unclear. Trimming cost V 2 bases and J 0 bases, with 7 bases left between them. CDR3 length: 14 residues. In nucleotides, the CDR3 is TGTGCCAGCAGTTTATATACAAACCAAGAGACCCAGTACTTC. Translation: CASSLYTNQETQYF.

This clonotype turned up a few times. The CDR3 DNA sequence: TGTGCCAGCAGCGAGGGGACTTCAGCGGGAGGGCCCCCCTACGAGCAGTACTTC. This translates into CASSEGTSAGGPPYEQYF. This rearrangement joins TRBV9 to TRBJ2-7, with TRBD2 identical over 10 bases. Trimming at V came to 3 bases and at J to 2 bases, leaving 14 bases not matched to a gene. In germline, CDR1 is SGDLS, CDR2 YYNGEE. This CDR3 comprises 18 residues.

This clonotype was recorded at least ten times. The chain is built from TRBV20-1 and TRBJ2-3, with D unresolved. This CDR3 has 15 amino acids. Trimming took off 0 bases at V and 0 bases at J, with 10 bases between the two ends. Germline values: CDR1 DFQATT, CDR2 SNEGSKA (reference sequence). CDR3: CSARDLTRSTDTQYF. The CDR3 DNA follows: TGCAGTGCTAGAGACCTGACGCGGAGCACAGATACGCAGTATTTT.

This clonotype was observed at least ten times. V gene TRBV6-2 or TRBV6-3 combines with J gene TRBJ2-2; D unclear. V lost 6 bases and J 0 bases, leaving 14 bases between the germline ends. The CDR3 covers 16 residues. Per the germline V gene, CDR1 is MNHEY and CDR2 is SVGEGT. The CDR3 DNA sequence: TGTGCCAGCAGATATCTAGGAACCACGAACACCGGGGAGCTGTTTTTT. It translates to CASRYLGTTNTGELFF.

The J gene is TRBJ2-1, the V gene TRBV7-9; 9 nucleotides align to TRBD1. The CDR3 consists of 16 residues. V lost 1 base, J lost 9 bases, and 10 bases stayed unmatched. Germline V gene sequence: CDR1 SEHNR, CDR2 FQNEAQ (reference sequence). The CDR3 nucleotides are TGTGCCAGCAGCTTAGTATTGGGACAGGGAAGCGGTGAGCAGTTCTTC. This encodes CASSLVLGQGSGEQFF.